The source of this T cell receptor (beta chain) is a study of T cells in Graves' hyperthyroidism and ophthalmopathy. Between the trimmed V and J ends, which lost 0 bases and 1 base, there was a span of 12 bases. The CDR3 extends over 15 amino acids. Germline V gene data show CDR1 as DFQATT and CDR2 as SNEGSKA (reference sequence). This clonotype occurred many times. Using RNA transcripts as the source, TCR beta CDR3 regions were amplified. TCR CDR3 underwent first-round RT-PCR with the HTBI primer set. TCRdb passed the multiplex PCR reads through MiXCR, listing each CDR3 protein once. The sample contains about 530,000 distinct CDR3 sequences, roughly 15% of which appear only once.

This TCR was sampled from a woman between 18 and 30 years old with Graves' ophthalmopathy. The sample comprised blood. V gene TRBV20-1 combines with J gene TRBJ1-1; unclear D gene. The chain's CDR3 is CSARETRRANTEAFF. CDR3 coding DNA: TGCAGTGCTAGAGAAACAAGACGGGCGAACACTGAAGCTTTCTTT.